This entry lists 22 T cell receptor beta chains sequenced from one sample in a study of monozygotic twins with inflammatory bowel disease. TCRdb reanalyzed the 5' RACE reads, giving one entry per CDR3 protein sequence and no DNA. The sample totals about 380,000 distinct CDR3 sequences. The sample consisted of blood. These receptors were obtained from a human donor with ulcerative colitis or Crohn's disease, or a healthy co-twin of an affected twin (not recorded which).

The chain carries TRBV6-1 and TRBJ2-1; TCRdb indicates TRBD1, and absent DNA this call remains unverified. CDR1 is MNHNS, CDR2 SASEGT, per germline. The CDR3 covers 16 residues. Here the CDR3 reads CASSPQGATEGNEQFF.

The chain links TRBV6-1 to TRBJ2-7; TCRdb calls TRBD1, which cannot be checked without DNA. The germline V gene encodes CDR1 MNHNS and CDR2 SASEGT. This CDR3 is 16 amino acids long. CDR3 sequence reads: CASSQLPLDRAEEQYF.

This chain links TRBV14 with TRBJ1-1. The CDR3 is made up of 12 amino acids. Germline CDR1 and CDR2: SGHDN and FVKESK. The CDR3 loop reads CASRHRNTEAFF.

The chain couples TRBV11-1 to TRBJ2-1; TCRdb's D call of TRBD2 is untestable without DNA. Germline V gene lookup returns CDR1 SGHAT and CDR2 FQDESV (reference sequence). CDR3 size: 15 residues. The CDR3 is CASSKPTSRLDEQFF.

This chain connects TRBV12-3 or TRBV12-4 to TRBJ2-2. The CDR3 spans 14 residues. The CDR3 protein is CASSLGPDTGELFF.

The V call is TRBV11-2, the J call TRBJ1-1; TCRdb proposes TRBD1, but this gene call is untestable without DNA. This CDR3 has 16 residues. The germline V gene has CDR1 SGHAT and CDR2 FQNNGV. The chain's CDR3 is CASSLEPGQPNTEAFF.

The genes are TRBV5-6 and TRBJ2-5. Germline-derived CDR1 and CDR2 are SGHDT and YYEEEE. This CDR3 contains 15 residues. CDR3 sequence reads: CARSLVSLLEETQYF.

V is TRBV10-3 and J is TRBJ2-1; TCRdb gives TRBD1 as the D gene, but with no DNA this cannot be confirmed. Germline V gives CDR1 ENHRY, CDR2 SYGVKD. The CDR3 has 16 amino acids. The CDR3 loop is CAIKVTQDSSYNEQFF.

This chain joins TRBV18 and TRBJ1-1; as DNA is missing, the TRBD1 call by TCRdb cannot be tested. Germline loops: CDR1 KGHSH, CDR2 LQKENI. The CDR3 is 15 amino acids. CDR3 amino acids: CASSPLDRVRTEAFF.

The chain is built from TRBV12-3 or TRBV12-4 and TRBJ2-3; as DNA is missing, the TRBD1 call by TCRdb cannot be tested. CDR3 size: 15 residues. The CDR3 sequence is CASSPSGANTDTQYF.

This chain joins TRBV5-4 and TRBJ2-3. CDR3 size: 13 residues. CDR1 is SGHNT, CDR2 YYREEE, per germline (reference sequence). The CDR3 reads CAFFLAITDTQYF.

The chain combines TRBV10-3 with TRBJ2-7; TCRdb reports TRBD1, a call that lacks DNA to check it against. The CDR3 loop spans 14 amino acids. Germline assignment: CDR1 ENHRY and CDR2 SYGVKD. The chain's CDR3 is CAIFDPGQGYEQYF.

This CDR3 is CASSEYLEETQYF. The chain uses TRBV25-1 and TRBJ2-5. This CDR3 contains 13 residues. Germline lookup yields CDR1 MGHDK and CDR2 SYGVNS.

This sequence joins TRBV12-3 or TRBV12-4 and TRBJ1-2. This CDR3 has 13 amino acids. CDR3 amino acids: CASSPLAGYGYTF.

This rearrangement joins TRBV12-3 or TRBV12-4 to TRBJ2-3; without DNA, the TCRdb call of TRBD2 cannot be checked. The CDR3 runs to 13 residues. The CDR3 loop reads CASSLAWDSVSYF.

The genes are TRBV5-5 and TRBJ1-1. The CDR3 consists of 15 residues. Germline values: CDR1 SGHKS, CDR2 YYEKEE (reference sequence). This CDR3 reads CASSGTGFEDTEAFF.

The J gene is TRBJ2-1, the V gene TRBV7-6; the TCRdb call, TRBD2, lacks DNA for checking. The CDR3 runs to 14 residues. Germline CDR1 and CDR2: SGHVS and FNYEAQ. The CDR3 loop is CASGTGTNPTEQFF.

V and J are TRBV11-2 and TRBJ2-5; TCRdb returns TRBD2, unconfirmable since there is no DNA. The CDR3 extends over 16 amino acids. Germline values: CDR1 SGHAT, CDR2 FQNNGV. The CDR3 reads CASSLGLAGAGETQYF.

This CDR3 is CASSDRDEAFF. The gene calls are TRBV11-2 and TRBJ1-1; TCRdb's D call, TRBD1, is unchecked because there is no DNA. CDR1 is SGHAT and CDR2 is FQNNGV in the germline V gene. The length of the CDR3 is 11 residues.

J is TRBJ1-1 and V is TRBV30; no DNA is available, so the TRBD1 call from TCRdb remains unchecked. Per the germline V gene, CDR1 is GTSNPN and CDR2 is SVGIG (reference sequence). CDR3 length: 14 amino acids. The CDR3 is CAWTQQGVGTEAFF.

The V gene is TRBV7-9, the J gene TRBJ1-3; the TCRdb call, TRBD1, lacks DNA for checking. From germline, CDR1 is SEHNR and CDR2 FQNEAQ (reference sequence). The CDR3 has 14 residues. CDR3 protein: CASSTGYSGNTIYF.

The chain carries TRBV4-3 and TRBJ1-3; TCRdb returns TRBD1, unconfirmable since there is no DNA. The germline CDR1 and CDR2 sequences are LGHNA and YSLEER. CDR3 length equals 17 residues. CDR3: CASSQDVGKNSGNTIYF.